This is a list of T cell receptor beta chains from one sample in a study of cytomegalovirus exposure and HLA in healthy donors. The data were produced by immunoSEQ multiplex PCR, yet TCRdb's version contains in-frame clones alone and is incomplete. The repertoire holds about 200,000 clones, with around 79% as singletons. Sample: PBMCs. The receptors here all came from a male donor in good health and CMV-seronegative. CDR3s include the opening cysteine and the closing phenylalanine or tryptophan. The D gene is left open where the match is weak. A clone size is listed for some rows: how often the clone was seen (once, few, many), or a class if it is expanded.

cdr3_aa cdr3_nt v_call clone_size j_call d_call
CASTIADTNTGELFF TGCGCCAGCACCATAGCGGACACGAACACCGGGGAGCTGTTTTTT TRBV10-1 NA TRBJ2-2 NA
CASSPSGAHSGNTIYF TGTGCCAGCAGTCCGAGCGGGGCCCACTCTGGAAACACCATATATTTT TRBV7-2 NA TRBJ1-3 NA
CASSAGRNTEAFF TGTGCCAGCAGCGCGGGCAGGAACACTGAAGCTTTCTTT TRBV2 NA TRBJ1-1 NA
CASSTGGNQPQHF TGTGCCAGCTCGACAGGGGGTAATCAGCCCCAGCATTTT TRBV6-6 NA TRBJ1-5 TRBD1
CASSQVSGGARETQYF TGTGCCAGCAGCCAAGTCAGTGGTGGAGCGCGGGAGACCCAGTACTTC TRBV4-2 NA TRBJ2-5 NA
CASNDRGLNTGELFF TGTGCCAGCAACGACAGGGGGTTAAACACCGGGGAGCTGTTTTTT TRBV6-1 NA TRBJ2-2 TRBD1
CASSLVGTGIETQYF TGTGCCAGCAGCTTAGTTGGGACAGGAATCGAGACCCAGTACTTC TRBV7-8 NA TRBJ2-5 TRBD1
CASSLVRTGSEQYF TGTGCCAGCAGCTTAGTGAGGACAGGGAGCGAGCAGTACTTC TRBV7-6 NA TRBJ2-7 TRBD1
CASSWSERGGSYEQYF TGCGCCAGCAGCTGGAGCGAGCGGGGGGGCTCCTACGAGCAGTACTTC TRBV4-3 few TRBJ2-7 TRBD2
CAISAGTANTEAFF TGTGCCATCAGTGCCGGGACAGCGAACACTGAAGCTTTCTTT TRBV10-3 few TRBJ1-1 TRBD1
CASSQDMASGYGYTF TGTGCCAGCAGCCAAGATATGGCAAGCGGCTATGGCTACACCTTC TRBV14 NA TRBJ1-2 NA
CASSQDRRAYLETQYF TGCGCCAGCAGCCAAGATAGGCGGGCCTACTTAGAGACCCAGTACTTC TRBV4-1 NA TRBJ2-5 NA
CASSEQGSTDTQYF TGTGCCAGCAGTGAACAGGGATCCACAGATACGCAGTATTTT TRBV6-4 few TRBJ2-3 NA
CASSLDGQKNTEAFF TGTGCCAGCAGCTTAGATGGACAGAAGAACACTGAAGCTTTCTTT TRBV11-3 NA TRBJ1-1 NA
CASSATGETYEQYF TGTGCCAGTAGTGCCACAGGGGAAACCTACGAGCAGTACTTC TRBV19 NA TRBJ2-7 TRBD1
CAISEWLTSEETQYF TGTGCCATCAGTGAGTGGCTTACTAGCGAAGAGACCCAGTACTTC TRBV10-3 NA TRBJ2-5 TRBD2
CASSNRYTDTQYF TGTGCCAGCTCAAACAGATACACAGATACGCAGTATTTT TRBV18 NA TRBJ2-3 NA
CSVASGFYGYTF TGCAGCGTTGCCTCAGGGTTTTATGGCTACACCTTC TRBV29-1 NA TRBJ1-2 NA
CASSFGTAYEQYF TGTGCCAGCAGCTTCGGCACAGCCTACGAGCAGTACTTC TRBV7-3 NA TRBJ2-7 NA
CASGNTGQGFSYGYTF TGTGCCAGCGGAAATACGGGACAGGGATTCTCCTATGGCTACACCTTC TRBV27 NA TRBJ1-2 TRBD1
CASSPGTVTYEQYF TGTGCCAGCAGCCCCGGGACAGTCACCTACGAGCAGTACTTC TRBV7-9 NA TRBJ2-7 TRBD1
CASSFQPLAGGQETQYF TGTGCCAGCAGTTTCCAGCCCCTAGCGGGAGGCCAAGAGACCCAGTACTTC TRBV27 NA TRBJ2-5 TRBD2
CASSRTSGLYEQYF TGTGCCAGCAGCCGCACTAGCGGGCTCTACGAGCAGTACTTC TRBV6-1 NA TRBJ2-7 TRBD2
CASSMAPGRGHF TGTGCCAGTAGTATGGCCCCCGGCAGGGGGCACTTC TRBV19 few TRBJ1-2 TRBD1
CAISEPTGPDTQYF TGTGCCATCAGTGAACCCACAGGGCCGGATACGCAGTATTTT TRBV10-3 NA TRBJ2-3 NA
CASKRTGEAFYSNQPQHF TGTGCCAGCAAAAGGACAGGCGAAGCATTTTATAGCAATCAGCCCCAGCATTTT TRBV27 NA TRBJ1-5 TRBD1
CASSGVRSPGNTIYF TGTGCCAGCAGTGGAGTAAGATCGCCTGGAAACACCATATATTTT TRBV6-1 NA TRBJ1-3 NA
CASSLVAGSSSYEQYF TGTGCCAGCAGCTTAGTGGCGGGATCGAGCTCCTACGAGCAGTACTTC TRBV7-9 NA TRBJ2-7 NA
CASSLAGRMYEQYF TGCGCCAGCAGCTTGGCGGGGAGGATGTACGAGCAGTACTTC TRBV5-1 NA TRBJ2-7 NA
CASSKQGSGNTIYF TGTGCCAGCAGCAAACAGGGCTCTGGAAACACCATATATTTT TRBV9 NA TRBJ1-3 NA
CASSSHRGTGELFF TGTGCCAGCAGCTCCCACAGGGGTACCGGGGAGCTGTTTTTT TRBV7-3 NA TRBJ2-2 TRBD1
CASSQYYNEQFF TGTGCCAGTAGTCAGTACTACAATGAGCAGTTCTTC TRBV19 NA TRBJ2-1 NA
CASSLGGGETQYF TGTGCCAGCAGCTTGGGGGGGGGAGAGACCCAGTACTTC TRBV5-6 NA TRBJ2-5 TRBD2
CASSLFTTSRGQVNEQYF TGTGCCAGCAGCCTATTCACAACCTCCAGGGGGCAAGTTAACGAGCAGTACTTC TRBV28 NA TRBJ2-7 TRBD1
CASTTGSNSNQPQHF TGTGCCAGTACGACAGGCTCCAATAGCAATCAGCCCCAGCATTTT TRBV28 NA TRBJ1-5 NA
CASSLFSMAGSYEQYF TGTGCCAGCAGTTTATTCTCGATGGCAGGCTCCTACGAGCAGTACTTC TRBV28 NA TRBJ2-7 NA
CASSRRGEETQYF TGCGCCAGCAGCCGGCGGGGGGAAGAGACCCAGTACTTC TRBV5-1 NA TRBJ2-5 TRBD2
CASSLGRGDTIYF TGTGCCAGCAGCTTAGGCAGGGGGGACACCATATATTTT TRBV7-2 NA TRBJ1-3 TRBD1
CASSPGQGYGYTF TGTGCCAGCAGCCCGGGACAGGGGTATGGCTACACCTTC TRBV7-3 few TRBJ1-2 TRBD1
CASSPGQGWQPQHF TGTGCCAGCAGCCCGGGACAGGGATGGCAGCCCCAGCATTTT TRBV7-2 NA TRBJ1-5 TRBD1
CASSSDRGLYEQYF TGTGCCAGCAGCTCGGACAGGGGCCTCTACGAGCAGTACTTC TRBV6-5 once TRBJ2-7 TRBD1
CAWKGVDRETQYF TGTGCCTGGAAAGGGGTCGATAGGGAGACCCAGTACTTC TRBV30 once TRBJ2-5 NA
CAISAILGGGSYNEQFF TGTGCCATCAGTGCGATTCTTGGCGGGGGGTCTTACAATGAGCAGTTCTTC TRBV10-3 NA TRBJ2-1 TRBD2
CASSLEGARDQPQHF TGTGCCAGCAGCTTAGAGGGGGCGAGGGATCAGCCCCAGCATTTT TRBV7-2 NA TRBJ1-5 TRBD1
CATSSDRETGELFF TGTGCCACCAGCTCTGACAGGGAAACCGGGGAGCTGTTTTTT TRBV15 NA TRBJ2-2 TRBD1
CASSSGADRDTQYF TGTGCCAGCAGCTCGGGTGCGGATCGGGATACGCAGTATTTT TRBV5-8 NA TRBJ2-3 NA
CAISDPQSGDQPQHF TGTGCCATCAGTGACCCCCAGTCGGGAGATCAGCCCCAGCATTTT TRBV10-3 NA TRBJ1-5 NA
CASSLLRGTVHEQYF TGTGCCAGCAGTTTACTTAGGGGGACGGTCCACGAGCAGTACTTC TRBV27 NA TRBJ2-7 NA
CSSSLVRGGPYEQYF TGTTCCAGCAGCTTAGTTCGGGGGGGCCCCTACGAGCAGTACTTC TRBV7-9 NA TRBJ2-7 TRBD2
CSVTTGMNTEAFF TGCAGCGTTACCACAGGGATGAACACTGAAGCTTTCTTT TRBV29-1 NA TRBJ1-1 NA
CAWSVYGFLGGYTF TGTGCCTGGAGCGTTTACGGGTTTTTGGGTGGCTACACCTTC TRBV30 NA TRBJ1-2 NA
CASSLQGNYDEQFF TGCGCCAGCAGTCTACAGGGAAACTACGATGAGCAGTTCTTC TRBV4-3 NA TRBJ2-1 NA
CASNRDMYQETQYF TGTGCCAGCAACCGGGACATGTACCAAGAGACCCAGTACTTC TRBV2 NA TRBJ2-5 NA
CAWSVPRGREKLFF TGTGCCTGGAGTGTACCTAGGGGGCGTGAAAAACTGTTTTTT TRBV30 NA TRBJ1-4 TRBD1
CASILVGQGTSSYNSPLHF TGTGCTAGTATTCTAGTGGGACAGGGGACCAGCTCCTATAATTCACCCCTCCACTTT TRBV12-5 NA TRBJ1-6 TRBD1
CASSFVTGGSGAEQYF TGTGCCAGCAGTTTTGTCACAGGGGGTTCGGGCGCCGAGCAGTACTTC TRBV28 NA TRBJ2-7 TRBD1
CASSPRVGGNTEAFF TGTGCCAGCTCACCACGAGTGGGGGGGAACACTGAAGCTTTCTTT TRBV18 NA TRBJ1-1 NA